This entry describes one T cell receptor beta chain. Its matching antigen is unknown. This sample stems from a study of CD8+ T cells in alopecia areata. Study-level information: Treated patients received severity scores based on the percentage of scalp area affected. Overall study results and limits: Tofacitinib did not eliminate many expanded lesional clones from scalp or blood. Among the top 100, expanded CD8+ clones, as well as scalp clonality, were significantly decreased by tofacitinib.

Treatment specified: oral pan-JAK inhibitor, 5-10 mg twice daily. Cell sorting on a FACSAria was used to separate CD4+ and CD8+ T cells from the PBMCs. The CDR3 has 14 amino acids. Looked up from germline, CDR1 is SGHRS and CDR2 is YFSETQ. Trimming cost V 3 bases and J 5 bases; bases outside gene matches: 5. As the sequencing template, cDNA was produced by extracting RNA and reverse transcribing it. Some clones are missing from TCRdb's copy, which holds only in-frame ones; the method was immunoSEQ multiplex PCR. The sample carries 210,000 or so clones, 66% recorded once. The sample in question was CD4+ T cells sorted from blood, obtained at roughly week 45, from a patient treated with tofacitinib. The receptor was isolated from a human donor with alopecia areata. This chain joins TRBV5-1 and TRBJ2-5, with 9 bases lining up with TRBD1. This chain's CDR3 is CASSYRGPVETQYF. CDR3 coding DNA: TGCGCCAGCAGCTACAGGGGGCCGGTGGAGACCCAGTACTTC.